The clone carrying this TCR beta chain was seen at least ten times. The target antigen is unknown. This entry belongs to a study of regulatory T cells in long-lasting Graves disease. General study findings and limits: When disease was persistent, TRBV28, TRBJ1-2 and TRBJ2-5 were the favored segments.

Both iRepertoire HTBI primers and Arm-PCR of CDR3 regions were used to build the TCR beta libraries. One entry per CDR3 protein results from TCRdb running MiXCR on the multiplex PCR reads. In the table there are roughly 420,000 distinct CDR3 sequences, roughly 17% of which are singletons. Sample time point: newly diagnosed GD, antithyroid drugs for less than 3 months. The TCR library used RNA extracted from PBMCs. The CDR3 sequence is 16 residues long. In germline, CDR1 is SEHNR, CDR2 FQNEAQ (reference sequence). V was shortened by 2 bases and J by 3 bases, with 13 bases between the two germline ends. These data are also associated with another study on T cells in Graves' hyperthyroidism and ophthalmopathy. That work adds: Based on clinical symptoms, serum thyroxine and TRAb, thyroid ultrasound and orbital computed tomography, diagnoses were reached. First-round RT-PCR of the TCR CDR3 relied on the HTBI primer set. Ophthalmopathy onset followed model prediction by a median about seven months.

This chain joins TRBV7-9 and TRBJ2-2; D not certain. The input for sequencing was peripheral blood mononuclear cells (PBMCs), taken at new diagnosis, from a patient treated with antithyroid drugs. The receptor's source is a woman aged 25 to 45 with Graves disease. The CDR3 DNA reads TGTGCCAGCAGCTTAATTCCTGCGGTAGACACCGGGGAGCTGTTTTTT. Translation: CASSLIPAVDTGELFF.